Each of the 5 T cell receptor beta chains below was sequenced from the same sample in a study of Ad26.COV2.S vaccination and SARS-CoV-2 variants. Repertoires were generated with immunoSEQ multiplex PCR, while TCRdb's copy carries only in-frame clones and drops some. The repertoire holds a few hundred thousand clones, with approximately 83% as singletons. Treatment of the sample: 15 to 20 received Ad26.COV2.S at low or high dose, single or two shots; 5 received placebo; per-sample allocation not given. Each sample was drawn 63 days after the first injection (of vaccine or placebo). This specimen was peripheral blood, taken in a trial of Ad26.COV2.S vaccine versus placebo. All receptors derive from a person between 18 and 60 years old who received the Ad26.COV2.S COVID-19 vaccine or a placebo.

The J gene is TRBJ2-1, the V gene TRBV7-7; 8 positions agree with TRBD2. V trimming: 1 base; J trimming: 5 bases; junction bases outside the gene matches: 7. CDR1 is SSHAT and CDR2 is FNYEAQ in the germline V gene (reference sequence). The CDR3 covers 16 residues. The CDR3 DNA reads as TGTGCCAGCAGCTTAGTGGAGGGAGCGGGGGACAATGAGCAGTTCTTC. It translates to CASSLVEGAGDNEQFF.

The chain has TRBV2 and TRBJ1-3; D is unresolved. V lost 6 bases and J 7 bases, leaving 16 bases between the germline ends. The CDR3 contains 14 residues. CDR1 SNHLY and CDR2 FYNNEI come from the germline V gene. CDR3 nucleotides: TGTGCCAGCAGCGAGAGACCGATAGGTAACACCATATATTTT. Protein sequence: CASSERPIGNTIYF.

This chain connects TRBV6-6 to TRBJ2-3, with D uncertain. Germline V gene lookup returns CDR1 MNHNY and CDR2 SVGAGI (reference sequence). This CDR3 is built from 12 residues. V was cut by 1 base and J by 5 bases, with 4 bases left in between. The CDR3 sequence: CASSYLIDTQYF. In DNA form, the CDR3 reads TGTGCCAGCAGTTACTTGATAGATACGCAGTATTTT.

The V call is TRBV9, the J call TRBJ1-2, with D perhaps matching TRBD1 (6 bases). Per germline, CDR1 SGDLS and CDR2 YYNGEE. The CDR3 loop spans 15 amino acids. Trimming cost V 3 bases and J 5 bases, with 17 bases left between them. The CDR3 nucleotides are TGTGCCAGCAGCGCACAGGACAGACTCGCTTATGGCTACACCTTC. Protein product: CASSAQDRLAYGYTF.

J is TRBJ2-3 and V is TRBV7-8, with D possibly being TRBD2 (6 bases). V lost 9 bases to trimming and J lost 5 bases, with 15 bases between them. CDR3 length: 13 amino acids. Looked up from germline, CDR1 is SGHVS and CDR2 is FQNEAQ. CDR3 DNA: TGTGCCAGTCGGTCCGGGGGAGGAGATACGCAGTATTTT. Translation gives CASRSGGGDTQYF.